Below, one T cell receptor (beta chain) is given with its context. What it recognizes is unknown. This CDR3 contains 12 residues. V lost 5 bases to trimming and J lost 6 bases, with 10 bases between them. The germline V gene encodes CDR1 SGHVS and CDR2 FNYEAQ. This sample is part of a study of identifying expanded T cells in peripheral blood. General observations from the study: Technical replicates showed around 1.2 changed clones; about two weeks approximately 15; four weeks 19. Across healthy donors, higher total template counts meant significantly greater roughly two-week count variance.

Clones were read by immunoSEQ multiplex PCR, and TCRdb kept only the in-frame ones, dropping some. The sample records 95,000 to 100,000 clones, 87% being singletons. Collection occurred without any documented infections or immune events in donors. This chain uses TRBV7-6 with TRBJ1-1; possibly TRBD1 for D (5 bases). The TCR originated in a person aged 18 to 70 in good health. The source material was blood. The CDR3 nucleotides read TGTGCCAGCAGCCCAGGGCCTTCTGAAGCTTTCTTT. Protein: CASSPGPSEAFF.